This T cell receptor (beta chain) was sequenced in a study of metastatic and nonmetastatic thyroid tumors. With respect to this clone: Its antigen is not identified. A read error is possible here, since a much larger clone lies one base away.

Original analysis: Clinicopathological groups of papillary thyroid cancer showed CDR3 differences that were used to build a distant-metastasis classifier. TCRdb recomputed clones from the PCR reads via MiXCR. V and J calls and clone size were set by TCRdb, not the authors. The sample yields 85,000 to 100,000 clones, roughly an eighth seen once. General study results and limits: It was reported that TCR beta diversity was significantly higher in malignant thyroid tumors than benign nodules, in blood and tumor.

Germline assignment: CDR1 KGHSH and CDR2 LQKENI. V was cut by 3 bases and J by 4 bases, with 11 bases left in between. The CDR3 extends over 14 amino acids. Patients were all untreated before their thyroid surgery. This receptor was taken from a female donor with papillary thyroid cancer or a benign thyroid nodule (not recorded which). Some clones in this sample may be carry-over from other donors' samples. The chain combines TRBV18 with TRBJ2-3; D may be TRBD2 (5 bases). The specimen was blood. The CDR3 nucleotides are TGTGCCAGCTCACCCCTATCGGGGTCAGATACGCAGTATTTT. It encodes CASSPLSGSDTQYF.